The 27 T cell receptor beta chains below were found in one sample sequenced in a study of T cell clonality in common variable immunodeficiency. Using immunoSEQ multiplex PCR, the repertoire was profiled, and TCRdb retains in-frame clones only, with some absent. The sample has 25,000 to 35,000 clones, none seen only once; the top ten hold about 4.5%. Specimen: peripheral blood mononuclear cells. The origin of the receptors is a person aged 18 to 75 in good health.

This clone has just a few counts. Sequencing ends 3 residues short of the CDR3 end; the germline J gene provides the rest. The chain recombines TRBV5-1 with TRBJ2-4, with D tentatively TRBD1 (6 bases). Trimming left V 0 bases short and J 0 bases short, with 22 bases between. The CDR3 has 20 amino acids. In germline, CDR1 is SGHRS, CDR2 YFSETQ. CDR3 DNA (partial): TGCGCCAGCAGCTTGGGTCTTCGGGACACCGACCTTTTAGCCAAAAACATT. Protein product: CASSLGLRDTDLLAKNI. The whole CDR3 region reads CASSLGLRDTDLLAKNIQYF.

This clone has just a few counts. The DNA read from the CDR3 is TGTGCCAGCACCCTGACAGGGGGAAGTGAAAAA. This codes for CASTLTGGSEK. The whole CDR3 sequence is CASTLTGGSEKLFF. The chain recombines TRBV2 with TRBJ1-4; TRBD1 matches at 9 bases. Read coverage stops 3 residues before the CDR3 terminus; the germline J gene supplies the remainder. CDR1 and CDR2 (germline): SNHLY, FYNNEI. The CDR3 is made up of 14 amino acids. Trimming took 7 bases from V and 7 from J; bases not matched to a gene: 7.

The table lists this clone with many counts. The read ends 3 residues before the CDR3 terminus; that terminus is restored from the germline J gene. The chain recombines TRBV7-9 with TRBJ2-7; possibly TRBD2 for D (6 bases). Trimming removed 5 bases at V and 5 bases at J, with 10 bases between. Looked up from germline, CDR1 is SEHNR and CDR2 is FQNEAQ (reference sequence). The CDR3 length is 12 residues. The CDR3 DNA, read in part, is TGTGCCAGCAGCATTTGGACTAACGAG. It encodes CASSIWTNE. The whole CDR3 protein reads CASSIWTNEQYF.

This clone has a count of ten or more. Partial CDR3 DNA: TGTGCCAGCAGCCCGTTTTCCAACACTGAA. This translates into CASSPFSNTE. The full CDR3 protein is CASSPFSNTEAFF. J is TRBJ1-1 and V is TRBV7-8; D call uncertain. The read ends 3 residues before the CDR3 terminus; that terminus is restored from the germline J gene. Trimming cost V 5 bases and J 2 bases, with 9 bases left between them. Germline loops: CDR1 SGHVS, CDR2 FQNEAQ. The CDR3 contains 13 residues.

Many counts were recorded for this clone. Sequencing ends 3 residues short of the CDR3 end; the germline J gene provides the rest. This rearrangement joins TRBV11-2 to TRBJ2-3; 9 nucleotides align to TRBD2. Germline V gene lookup returns CDR1 SGHAT and CDR2 FQNNGV. The J segment lost 1 base and the V segment lost 3 bases, leaving 2 bases of the junction unmatched. The CDR3 totals 15 residues. The sequenced part of the CDR3 DNA is TGTGCCAGCAGCTTTAGCGGGAGTGGCACAGATACG. As protein: CASSFSGSGTDT. The complete CDR3 reads CASSFSGSGTDTQYF.

Comments on this clone: Read sequence stops 3 residues before the CDR3 end, and the germline J gene provides the missing end. The V and J genes are TRBV7-8 and TRBJ1-2, with 8 bases that match TRBD1. The CDR3 sequence is 12 residues long. Germline V lookup: CDR1 SGHVS, CDR2 FQNEAQ. CDR3 sequence: CASSPRGRDYTF. Partial CDR3 DNA: TGTGCCAGCAGCCCCAGGGGGCGAGAC.

This clone occurred many times. The CDR3 end is not reached by the read, which stops 3 residues before it; the germline J gene fills it in. V and J are TRBV6-1 and TRBJ1-4; perhaps TRBD1 as D (6 bases). V was clipped by 4 bases and J by 8 bases, with 14 bases between them. Germline values: CDR1 MNHNS, CDR2 SASEGT. The CDR3 is made up of 14 amino acids. The chain's CDR3 is CASSGNRVGEKLFF. CDR3 bases read: TGTGCCAGCAGTGGGAACAGGGTAGGGGAAAAA.

The CDR3 bases that were read are TGTGCCAGCAGTGAGACAGGGGGCCTCGATACG. Translation: CASSETGGLDT. The CDR3 in its entirety is CASSETGGLDTQYF. The gene calls are TRBV6-4 and TRBJ2-3, with TRBD1 identical over 10 bases. The read stops 3 residues short of the end of the CDR3; the missing end is completed from the germline J gene. CDR1 is MRHNA, CDR2 SNTAGT, per germline. The V and J ends lost 3 bases and 6 bases, in that order; junction bases with no gene match: 3. The CDR3 has 14 residues.

This clone came up a few times. The junction shows a germline mismatch at one end, possibly a read error. The sequenced fragment ends 3 residues before the CDR3 boundary, so the rest is inferred from the germline J gene. The V gene is TRBV20-1, the J gene TRBJ1-1; TRBD1 matches 7 bases. Germline assignment: CDR1 DFQATT and CDR2 SNEGSKA (reference sequence). The CDR3 has 14 amino acids. CDR3 residues: CSARTTGVPTDAFF. CDR3 bases read: TGCAGTGCTAGGACTACAGGGGTCCCCACTGAC.

The sample holds many counts of this clone. With the read ending 3 residues before the CDR3 end, the germline J gene is used to fill in that end. This chain links TRBV19 with TRBJ2-7, with TRBD1 as a possible D gene (5 bases). CDR1 is LNHDA, CDR2 SQIVND, per germline (reference sequence). The CDR3 consists of 13 residues. Trimming shortened V by 5 bases and J by 0 bases, and 8 bases separated the two germline ends. CDR3 protein: CASSPGHSYEQYF. The CDR3 bases that were read are TGTGCCAGTAGTCCCGGACACTCCTACGAG. The whole variable domain, filled in from reference TRBV19 and TRBJ2-7, reads DGGITQSPKYLFRKEGQNVTLSCEQNLNHDAMYWYRQDPGQGLRLIYYSQIVNDFQKGDIAEGYSVSREKKESFPLTVTSAQKNPTAFYLCASSPGHSYEQYFGPGTRLTVT.

This clone came up many times. Partial CDR3 DNA: TGTGCCAGCAGCCCGCGTGCATCAGGCTATGGC. Translation: CASSPRASGYG. The full CDR3 protein is CASSPRASGYGYTF. This chain links TRBV6-4 with TRBJ1-2; D unresolved. The CDR3 end falls 3 residues outside the read, so it is completed with the germline J gene. This CDR3 region has 14 residues. Germline V CDR1 and CDR2: MRHNA, SNTAGT. Trimming left V 6 bases short and J 4 bases short, with 15 bases between.

This clone was counted many times. The read halts 3 residues ahead of the CDR3 end, with the missing end drawn from the germline J gene. V usage is TRBV7-2 and J usage is TRBJ2-1; D is ambiguous. The V gene lost 3 bases and the J gene lost 4 bases, with 7 bases spanning the gap. Germline CDR1 is SGHTA and CDR2 is FQGNSA. The CDR3 length is 13 residues. The sequenced CDR3 bases are TGTGCCAGCAGCTTTTTCGGGTACAATGAG. This gives the protein CASSFFGYNE. The whole CDR3 region reads CASSFFGYNEQFF.

This clone was seen repeatedly, ten times or more. The read falls 3 residues short of the CDR3 end, and the missing part is taken from the germline J gene. This chain links TRBV5-1 with TRBJ2-1, with 10 bases that match TRBD2. The CDR3 covers 17 residues. Trimming cost V 3 bases and J 1 base; bases outside gene matches: 7. The germline CDR1 and CDR2 sequences are SGHRS and YFSETQ. Partial CDR3 DNA: TGCGCCAGCAGCTCATTGATTAGCGGGGGGTCCTACAATGAG. It specifies CASSSLISGGSYNE. The CDR3 reads in full as CASSSLISGGSYNEQFF.

A word on this clone: At one of its ends the junction is not consistent with the germline gene, which may arise from a read error. The sequenced fragment ends 3 residues before the CDR3 boundary, so the rest is inferred from the germline J gene. The same CDR3 also results from other DNA sequences found in this sample. The chain recombines TRBV6-1 with TRBJ1-3; no firm D call. Germline lookup yields CDR1 MNHNS and CDR2 SASEGT. This CDR3 comprises 17 residues. The sequenced CDR3 bases are TGTGCCAGCAGTGAACAGCCAGCGGGGAGCTCTGGAAACACG. Amino acids: CASSEQPAGSSGNT. The whole CDR3 protein is CASSEQPAGSSGNTIYF.

This clone was seen ten or more times. The read ends 3 residues early relative to the CDR3; the germline J gene fills the gap. The chain uses TRBV18 and TRBJ1-2; D perhaps matches TRBD1 (6 bases). There are 14 residues in the CDR3. In germline, CDR1 is KGHSH, CDR2 LQKENI. The V gene lost 3 bases and the J gene lost 4 bases, with 12 bases spanning the gap. The CDR3 region is CASSPSEQGYGYTF. The CDR3 bases that were read are TGTGCCAGCTCACCGTCGGAACAGGGCTATGGC.

This clone showed up just a few times. The junction and the germline gene differ at one end; a read error may be behind it. The CDR3 end is not reached by the read, which stops 3 residues before it; the germline J gene fills it in. The chain employs TRBV11-3 and TRBJ2-7, with D possibly matching TRBD1 (5 bases). CDR1 and CDR2 (germline): SGHNT, YENEEA. The CDR3 runs to 14 residues. The CDR3 loop reads CASGPRQGSHEQYF. CDR3 DNA, as far as it was read: TGTGCCAGCGGCCCCCGTCAGGGCTCCCACGAG.

On this clone itself: The sequence runs out 3 residues before the end of the CDR3; the remainder is reconstructed from the germline J gene. The rearrangement uses TRBV7-9 and TRBJ2-2, with TRBD1 as a possible D gene (5 bases). Trimming took 5 bases from V and 6 from J, leaving 13 bases between them. The germline CDR1 and CDR2 sequences are SEHNR and FQNEAQ (reference sequence). This CDR3 has 14 amino acids. Partial CDR3 DNA: TGTGCCAGCAGCCTTGAAGGGGCCCCCGGGGAG. Translated, it gives CASSLEGAPGE. The whole CDR3 protein reads CASSLEGAPGELFF.

This clone was observed many times. Read sequence stops 3 residues before the CDR3 end, and the germline J gene provides the missing end. The chain has TRBV7-9 and TRBJ2-3; D may be TRBD2 (5 bases). The germline V and J ends were trimmed by 3 bases and 4 bases, with 14 bases remaining between them. From germline, CDR1 is SEHNR and CDR2 FQNEAQ (reference sequence). The CDR3 extends over 15 amino acids. CDR3 DNA (partial): TGTGCCAGCAGCTTGGACCCGGGGATGGCAGATACG. Its translation is CASSLDPGMADT. The full CDR3 sequence reads CASSLDPGMADTQYF.

Details on this clone: The junction differs from germline at one of its ends, possibly a read error. The read terminates 3 residues before the CDR3 end, so the remaining end is supplied by the germline J gene. The chain links TRBV5-3 to TRBJ2-3; 8 bases agree with TRBD2. TRBV5-3 has ORF status, its function being uncertain. The CDR3 is 11 residues long. The CDR3 spells CSGSKEETQYF. CDR3 bases read: TGCAGCGGGAGTAAGGAGGAGACG.

This clone was found a few times. Read sequence stops 3 residues before the CDR3 end, and the germline J gene provides the missing end. The rearrangement joins TRBV7-9 to TRBJ1-2; maybe TRBD1 (5 bases). The CDR3 totals 13 residues. Germline loops: CDR1 SEHNR, CDR2 FQNEAQ (reference sequence). This CDR3 reads CASSLETGGGYTF. The DNA read from the CDR3 is TGTGCCAGCAGCTTAGAAACAGGAGGGGGC.

This clone was seen repeatedly, ten times or more. The CDR3 is cut off 3 residues early in the read; its end comes from the germline J gene. The chain links TRBV30 to TRBJ1-5; tentative D call: TRBD1 (5 bases). Germline lookup yields CDR1 GTSNPN and CDR2 SVGIG (reference sequence). V was cut by 1 base and J by 6 bases, with 16 bases left in between. This CDR3 is 15 amino acids long. The covered CDR3 bases are TGTGCCTGGAGTGCCTCAATAGGGGTGGCTCAGCCC. Amino acid sequence: CAWSASIGVAQP. The whole CDR3 sequence reads CAWSASIGVAQPQHF.

Many counts were recorded for this clone. The read comes to an end 3 residues before the CDR3 does, leaving the germline J gene to fill in the end. This rearrangement joins TRBV29-1 to TRBJ1-5, with 10 positions matching TRBD1. Trimming at V came to 7 bases and at J to 5 bases, leaving 5 bases not matched to a gene. Per germline, CDR1 SQVTM and CDR2 ANQGSEA. The CDR3 sequence is 13 residues long. The sequenced part of the CDR3 DNA is TGCAGCGCTCAGACAGGGGGCGATCAGCCC. This encodes CSAQTGGDQP. The whole CDR3 sequence is CSAQTGGDQPQHF.

This clone was observed at least ten times. The read halts 3 residues ahead of the CDR3 end, with the missing end drawn from the germline J gene. V is TRBV6-1 and J is TRBJ2-3; D assignment may be TRBD1 or TRBD2 (6 bases each). Trimming took 0 bases from V and 5 from J, leaving 18 bases between them. The CDR3 consists of 17 residues. The germline V gene encodes CDR1 MNHNS and CDR2 SASEGT. CDR3: CASSEAGPTEGEDTQYF. The CDR3 DNA, read in part, is TGTGCCAGCAGTGAAGCGGGTCCTACGGAGGGGGAAGATACG.

At least ten counts were recorded for this clone. With the read ending 3 residues before the CDR3 end, the germline J gene is used to fill in that end. The V and J genes are TRBV7-3 and TRBJ2-3; a possible D gene is TRBD1 (6 bases). The V gene's germline CDR1 is SGHTA and CDR2 FQGTGA. The CDR3 contains 16 residues. The V end was cut by 5 bases, the J end by 3 bases, with 18 bases between. The CDR3 here is CASSADRLIGTDTQYF. The CDR3 bases that were read are TGTGCCAGCAGCGCCGACAGGTTGATTGGGACAGATACG.

This clone was picked up a small number of times. The read comes to an end 3 residues before the CDR3 does, leaving the germline J gene to fill in the end. The rearrangement links TRBV10-1 to TRBJ2-7; D gene ambiguous. Trimming removed 6 bases from V and 5 bases from J, with 14 bases in between. The CDR3 is 13 residues long. Looked up from germline, CDR1 is WNHNN and CDR2 is SYGVQD (reference sequence). The CDR3 here is CASSLSSFDEQYF. CDR3 bases read: TGCGCCAGCAGCTTGTCTAGTTTCGACGAG.

This clone has a count of ten or more. Read coverage stops 3 residues before the CDR3 terminus; the germline J gene supplies the remainder. The V call is TRBV5-1, the J call TRBJ1-4, with D maybe TRBD1 (6 bases). The length of the CDR3 is 15 residues. CDR1 and CDR2 (germline): SGHRS, YFSETQ. The germline V and J ends were trimmed by 5 bases and 8 bases, with 19 bases remaining between them. The sequenced CDR3 bases are TGCGCCAGCAGGAGGGGGGGGCAAAGCGGGGAAAAA. Translating gives CASRRGGQSGEK. The full CDR3 sequence reads CASRRGGQSGEKLFF.

Of note for this clone: The read ends 3 residues early relative to the CDR3; the germline J gene fills the gap. The chain joins TRBV11-3 to TRBJ1-1; D is possibly TRBD1 (5 bases). CDR1 SGHNT and CDR2 YENEEA come from the germline V gene. V lost 2 bases and J lost 3, with 7 bases in between. The length of the CDR3 is 13 residues. The CDR3 bases that were read are TGTGCCAGCAGCTTACAGGGATACACTGAA. As protein: CASSLQGYTE. The CDR3, in full, reads CASSLQGYTEAFF.